This TCR beta chain was recovered during a study of low-dose radiotherapy and immunotherapy resistance in tumors. Study-level information: Every two weeks, cyclophosphamide 200 mg/m2 was infused one day before radiation plus immunotherapy.

This clonotype was counted ten times or more. Trimming removed 6 bases at V and 0 bases at J, with 5 bases between. The CDR3 runs 13 residues. Germline-derived CDR1 and CDR2 are MNHEY and SVGEGT. This sample's time point: before trial treatment. As their treatment, donors received nivolumab, ipilimumab, aspirin, low-dose cyclophosphamide and low-dose radiotherapy. Advanced solid tumors lacking tumor-infiltrating lymphocytes characterized eligible patients. TRAV- and TRBV-specific primers, spanning alpha and beta chains, primed first-strand cDNA. TCR amplification ran approximately 20 PCR cycles using constant-region and V-primer adapter primers. MiXCR was run by TCRdb on the reads, yielding one entry per CDR3 protein. The table has tens of thousands of distinct CDR3 sequences, about 20% seen once.

The rearrangement uses TRBV6-2 or TRBV6-3 and TRBJ2-2; D ambiguous. The sample consisted of PBMCs, taken before treatment. The receptor was derived from a male donor with prostate cancer. CDR3 residues: CASRDSNTGELFF. CDR3 bases: TGTGCCAGCAGAGACTCGAACACCGGGGAGCTGTTTTTT.